This TCR beta chain is from a study of OX40 agonist ivuxolimab in advanced cancers. General study points: Patients with a partial response at 0.1-3.0 mg/kg had among the lowest clonal expansion. Some nonresponders also had low normalized T-cell clonal expansion.

Germline-derived CDR1 and CDR2 are MNHEY and SVGAGI. The CDR3 is made up of 14 amino acids. Trimming took off 4 bases at V and 12 bases at J, with 21 bases between the two ends. Method: immunoSEQ multiplex PCR; TCRdb's copy keeps in-frame clones and lacks some. The data show around 50,000 clones, more than 80% seen once. Note on this clone: The antigen remains undetermined.

This chain uses TRBV6-5 with TRBJ1-2; D is perhaps TRBD1 (5 bases). The sample in question was CD4+ or CD8+ T cells sorted from blood, obtained in a trial of the OX40 agonist ivuxolimab. This sequence originates from an adult with an advanced solid tumor such as melanoma, head and neck, liver or kidney cancer. CDR3 in DNA: TGTGCCAGCAGTTCTCTGTCGCAGGGTCCCCTCCACACCTTC. Amino acids: CASSSLSQGPLHTF.